A single sample is the source of the 22 T cell receptor beta chains below, sequenced in a study of T cell responses to AZD1222 COVID-19 vaccine. The table came from immunoSEQ multiplex PCR; TCRdb's copy has only in-frame clones and leaves some out. This table has about 110,000 clones, approximately 90% appearing once. Sequencing was performed on peripheral blood, taken on day 0 of MenACWY control vaccination. These receptors were taken from an adult in good health.

The V and J genes are TRBV4-2 and TRBJ2-1, with 7 nucleotides matching TRBD1. Germline assignment: CDR1 LGHNA and CDR2 YNFKEQ. The CDR3 length is 15 residues. V was clipped by 4 bases and J by 5 bases; unmatched bases: 8. The CDR3 loop reads CASSPELTGDNEQFF. The CDR3 DNA sequence: TGTGCCAGCAGCCCGGAGCTAACAGGGGACAATGAGCAGTTCTTC.

CDR3 loop: CASSEGSWEAGTGSWEQYF. The CDR3 DNA reads as TGTGCCAGCAGTGAAGGGAGTTGGGAGGCTGGGACAGGGTCATGGGAGCAGTACTTC. The chain has TRBV6-1 and TRBJ2-7; 9 nucleotides line up with TRBD1. In germline, CDR1 is MNHNS, CDR2 SASEGT. This CDR3 is 19 amino acids long. V trimming: 1 base; J trimming: 7 bases; junction bases outside the gene matches: 20.

In its sample, this clone was seen once. The rearrangement uses TRBV29-1 and TRBJ1-2; tentative D call: TRBD1 (6 bases). This CDR3 is 12 amino acids long. V gave up 4 bases and J gave up 8 bases, with 14 bases separating them. Germline V gene lookup returns CDR1 SQVTM and CDR2 ANQGSEA. In DNA form, the CDR3 reads TGCAGCGTTGGGGGGGGCATCAGGGGCTACACCTTC. This sequence encodes CSVGGGIRGYTF. Complete variable domain (other parts from reference TRBV29-1 and TRBJ1-2): SAVISQKPSRDICQRGTSLTIQCQVDSQVTMMFWYRQQPGQSLTLIATANQGSEATYESGFVIDKFPISRPNLTFSTLTVSNMSPEDSSIYLCSVGGGIRGYTFGSGTRLTVV.

For the CDR3, the DNA is TGTGCCATCGGACAGTGGAACACTGAAGCTTTCTTT. Its translation is CAIGQWNTEAFF. This chain joins TRBV10-3 and TRBJ1-1; D may be TRBD1 (6 bases). With 8 bases removed from V and 1 base from J, the gap between germline ends came to 8 bases. This CDR3 is built from 12 residues. Germline lookup yields CDR1 ENHRY and CDR2 SYGVKD.

The chain joins TRBV6-5 to TRBJ1-2; D remains unclear. This CDR3 region has 13 residues. V lost 6 bases and J lost 4, with 12 bases in between. Germline loops: CDR1 MNHEY, CDR2 SVGAGI. CDR3 coding DNA: TGTGCCAGCAGGGACTCCACCAGCTATGGCTACACCTTC. Translation gives CASRDSTSYGYTF.

This sequence joins TRBV9 and TRBJ1-4, with a tentative D call TRBD1 (5 bases). Germline loops: CDR1 SGDLS, CDR2 YYNGEE. Trimming stripped 4 bases from V and 8 bases from J, with 21 bases between. The CDR3 contains 16 residues. The CDR3 sequence is CASSPRVGGREEKLFF. The CDR3 DNA reads as TGTGCCAGCAGCCCGAGGGTCGGGGGACGGGAAGAAAAACTGTTTTTT.

The chain's CDR3 is CASSLAQGRTYNSPLHF. In DNA, the CDR3 is TGCGCCAGCAGCTTGGCGCAGGGAAGGACCTATAATTCACCCCTCCACTTT. The chain combines TRBV5-1 with TRBJ1-6; the D gene is possibly TRBD1 (5 bases). The CDR3 totals 17 residues. V lost 0 bases and J 2 bases, leaving 12 bases between the germline ends. Germline V gives CDR1 SGHRS, CDR2 YFSETQ. The full variable domain, completed using reference TRBV5-1 and TRBJ1-6, is KAGVTQTPRYLIKTRGQQVTLSCSPISGHRSVSWYQQTPGQGLQFLFEYFSETQRNKGNFPGRFSGRQFSNSRSEMNVSTLELGDSALYLCASSLAQGRTYNSPLHFGNGTRLTVT.

The chain links TRBV10-3 to TRBJ2-1, with D possibly TRBD2 on 6 matching bases. The CDR3 totals 14 residues. CDR1 and CDR2 (germline): ENHRY, SYGVKD. V lost 3 bases and J lost 5, with 11 bases in between. The CDR3 region has the DNA TGTGCCATCAGTGATGGCGGGGTACACAATGAGCAGTTCTTC. It codes for CAISDGGVHNEQFF.

The chain combines TRBV30 with TRBJ1-1; D uncertain. The CDR3 is 12 residues long. CDR1 GTSNPN and CDR2 SVGIG come from the germline V gene (reference sequence). V lost 0 bases and J lost 4, with 6 bases in between. The CDR3 reads CAWSVSSTEAFF. The CDR3 DNA reads TGTGCCTGGAGTGTTTCGAGCACTGAAGCTTTCTTT.

The J gene is TRBJ1-2, the V gene TRBV4-1; D is unclear. Trimming shortened V by 0 bases and J by 3 bases, and 11 bases separated the two germline ends. Germline CDR1 is MGHRA and CDR2 is YSYEKL. The CDR3 runs 15 residues. CDR3 DNA: TGCGCCAGCAGCCAAGATACAGTCGAGTACTATGGCTACACCTTC. The encoded protein is CASSQDTVEYYGYTF.

The gene calls are TRBV7-3 and TRBJ2-7, with TRBD1 identical over 11 bases. With 1 base clipped from V and 6 bases from J, the junction kept 8 bases outside the gene matches. The CDR3 covers 16 residues. Germline lookup yields CDR1 SGHTA and CDR2 FQGTGA. This chain's CDR3 is CASSLMPGTGGSEQYF. In DNA form, the CDR3 reads TGTGCCAGCAGCTTAATGCCCGGGACAGGGGGGAGCGAGCAGTACTTC.

The gene calls are TRBV2 and TRBJ2-1; the D is unclear. Germline assignment: CDR1 SNHLY and CDR2 FYNNEI. Between the trimmed V and J ends, which lost 7 bases and 0 bases, there was a span of 10 bases. CDR3 length equals 14 residues. CDR3 amino acids: CASNGQVSYNEQFF. The CDR3 bases are TGTGCCAGCAACGGGCAGGTCTCCTACAATGAGCAGTTCTTC.

The J gene is TRBJ2-2, the V gene TRBV5-1; weak D call: TRBD1 (6 bases). Between the trimmed V and J ends, which lost 1 base and 3 bases, there was a span of 10 bases. The CDR3 is 15 residues long. Germline-derived CDR1 and CDR2 are SGHRS and YFSETQ. CDR3 in DNA: TGCGCCAGCAGCTTGCTCAGGGGTGACACCGGGGAGCTGTTTTTT. This codes for CASSLLRGDTGELFF.

The chain couples TRBV27 to TRBJ2-3; 11 bases map to TRBD1. Germline values: CDR1 MNHEY, CDR2 SMNVEV (reference sequence). Losses at the gene ends were 2 bases for V and 4 bases for J; bases not matched to a gene: 14. CDR3 length equals 19 residues. This CDR3 reads CASSLRTGGFFPFPDTQYF. The CDR3 DNA follows: TGTGCCAGCAGTTTAAGGACAGGGGGCTTTTTTCCTTTTCCAGATACGCAGTATTTT.

This clone was observed once. The chain joins TRBV5-6 to TRBJ1-2, with D possibly being TRBD1 (6 bases). CDR3 size: 16 residues. The V end was cut by 1 base, the J end by 3 bases, with 16 bases between. Germline V gene sequence: CDR1 SGHDT, CDR2 YYEEEE. CDR3 bases: TGTGCCAGCAGCTTGTCTGGTGAAGGGGGAGACTATGGCTACACCTTC. Translated: CASSLSGEGGDYGYTF.

J is TRBJ1-5 and V is TRBV10-2; D is uncertain. The CDR3 contains 14 residues. Germline lookup yields CDR1 WSHSY and CDR2 SAAADI. V was pared by 6 bases and J by 1 base, with 10 bases between. In DNA, the CDR3 is TGCGCCAGCAGCCTGGACGGGAGCAATCAGCCCCAGCATTTT. It specifies CASSLDGSNQPQHF.

This clone occurred a few times. V and J are TRBV19 and TRBJ1-5; no clear D. Germline loops: CDR1 LNHDA, CDR2 SQIVND (reference sequence). V lost 1 base, J lost 1 base, and 11 bases lay in between. The CDR3 is 16 amino acids. As DNA, the CDR3 is TGTGCCAGTAGTATAGGGCGGGGAGCCAGCAATCAGCCCCAGCATTTT. Translated: CASSIGRGASNQPQHF. The full variable domain, its missing parts supplied by reference TRBV19 and TRBJ1-5, is DGGITQSPKYLFRKEGQNVTLSCEQNLNHDAMYWYRQDPGQGLRLIYYSQIVNDFQKGDIAEGYSVSREKKESFPLTVTSAQKNPTAFYLCASSIGRGASNQPQHFGDGTRLSIL.

The V gene is TRBV11-2, the J gene TRBJ2-2, with D maybe TRBD2 (7 bases). Trimming took 2 bases from V and 3 from J, leaving 10 bases between them. Germline assignment: CDR1 SGHAT and CDR2 FQNNGV. CDR3 length equals 15 residues. CDR3 region: CASSLPGGHTGELFF. CDR3 coding DNA: TGTGCCAGCAGCTTACCGGGGGGCCACACCGGGGAGCTGTTTTTT.

The V call is TRBV3-1 (or the pseudogene TRBV3-2), the J call TRBJ2-2, with D possibly TRBD1 on 6 matching bases. V was cut by 1 base and J by 7 bases, with 10 bases left in between. From germline, CDR1 is LGHDT and CDR2 YNNKEL (reference sequence). This CDR3 has 14 residues. CDR3 in amino acids: CASSQGQVGGELFF. The CDR3 nucleotides are TGTGCCAGCAGCCAAGGACAGGTCGGCGGGGAGCTGTTTTTT.

Here the CDR3 DNA reads TGTGCCAGCAGGAGGGGCAGCAACACTGAAGCTTTCTTT. Its protein product is CASRRGSNTEAFF. This rearrangement joins TRBV12-3 or TRBV12-4 to TRBJ1-1; maybe TRBD1 (5 bases). V was cut by 6 bases and J by 2 bases, with 10 bases left in between. The CDR3 length is 13 residues.

The genes are TRBV7-2 and TRBJ2-3; TRBD2 matches at 12 bases. Germline loops: CDR1 SGHTA, CDR2 FQGNSA. Trimming removed 5 bases from V and 4 bases from J; junction bases left unmatched: 4. This CDR3 comprises 15 residues. CDR3 in amino acids: CASSQWTSGADTQYF. Here the CDR3 DNA reads TGTGCCAGCAGCCAATGGACTAGCGGGGCAGATACGCAGTATTTT.

V is TRBV24-1 and J is TRBJ2-7, with D perhaps being TRBD1 or TRBD2 (5 bases each). With 0 bases removed from V and 5 bases from J, the gap between germline ends came to 7 bases. The CDR3 runs 13 residues. Germline lookup yields CDR1 KGHDR and CDR2 SFDVKD. The CDR3 nucleotides are TGTGCCACCAGTGATTTGCGAGGGGACGAGCAGTACTTC. Its translation: CATSDLRGDEQYF.